This T cell receptor (beta chain) was sequenced during a study of shared clonotypes between healthy human individuals. At the level of the study: The study used three CD4 naive, three CD4 memory, two CD8 naive and one CD8 memory plate per donor. Study results and caveats: The expectation was that sequencing depth would affect clonotype sharing among donors.

Note on this clone: Its target is not known.

This CDR3 spans 13 amino acids. The germline gives CDR1 LNHDA, CDR2 SQIVND (reference sequence). Trimming took off 4 bases at V and 3 bases at J, with 7 bases between the two ends. Profiled with immunoSEQ multiplex PCR; TCRdb holds only in-frame clones, not every one. The table records over 2 million clones, around 92% of them present only once. The receptor's source is a young man in good health. Some clones in this sample may be carry-over from other donors' samples. V is TRBV19 and J is TRBJ1-5, with D unclear. The sequencing input was naive CD4+ T cells from PBMCs. As to subset: CD45RA+ positively selected. The CDR3 reads CASSRGNNQPQHF. The CDR3 DNA reads TGTGCCAGTAGTAGAGGGAACAATCAGCCCCAGCATTTT.